This T cell receptor beta chain was retrieved from a study of T cell responses to AZD1222 COVID-19 vaccine. Some clones are missing from TCRdb's copy, which holds only in-frame ones; the method was immunoSEQ multiplex PCR. The repertoire has 110,000 to 150,000 clones, about 90% of them found once; the top ten carry around 3.3%. CDR3 length: 14 residues. V was cut by 4 bases and J by 7 bases, with 17 bases left in between. The V gene's germline CDR1 is SGHTA and CDR2 FQGNSA. This clonotype was obtained from an adult who received the AZD1222 COVID-19 vaccine. The V and J genes are TRBV7-2 and TRBJ2-7; D may be TRBD2 (6 bases). Sequenced here: peripheral blood, sampled 28 days after the second AZD1222 dose. This chain's CDR3 is CASSSGTQLREQYF. CDR3 in DNA: TGTGCCAGCAGCTCCGGGACTCAACTACGAGAGCAGTACTTC.